Listed below are T cell receptor beta chains from one sample, sequenced in a study of blood T cell repertoires in COVID-19. Repertoires were generated with immunoSEQ multiplex PCR, while TCRdb's copy carries only in-frame clones and drops some. The table records 300,000 to 450,000 clones, around 89% of them present only once. The sequenced material came from PBMCs or T cells enriched from blood (not recorded which). The source of these receptors is a young man who had recovered from COVID-19. CDR3s include the opening cysteine and the closing phenylalanine or tryptophan. D genes are given only for firm matches. Not every row has a clone size; where given, it reads once, few, many or a size class.

j_call clone_size d_call v_call cdr3_aa cdr3_nt
TRBJ1-4 - TRBD1 TRBV30 CAWSVQGAREKLFF TGTGCCTGGAGTGTCCAGGGGGCGAGGGAAAAACTGTTTTTT
TRBJ1-2 - - TRBV9 CASSSTERGYTF TGTGCCAGCAGCTCAACCGAGAGGGGCTACACCTTC
TRBJ2-1 - - TRBV5-1 CASSGGNGVNEQFF TGCGCCAGCAGCGGTGGTAACGGTGTAAATGAGCAGTTCTTC
TRBJ2-5 - TRBD1 TRBV5-8 CASSPRQGQETQYF TGTGCCAGCAGCCCCAGACAGGGACAAGAGACCCAGTACTTC
TRBJ1-5 - TRBD1 TRBV19 CASRGQGMVAQHF TGTGCCAGTAGAGGACAGGGGATGGTCGCCCAGCATTTT
TRBJ1-1 once - TRBV9 CASSGIGGGNTEAFF TGTGCCAGCAGCGGCATCGGCGGGGGGAACACTGAAGCTTTCTTT
TRBJ2-1 - - TRBV28 CASSFIRWNEQFF TGTGCCAGCAGTTTTATCAGGTGGAATGAGCAGTTCTTC
TRBJ1-1 once - TRBV3-1/TRBV3-2 CASSQVPGSRWDTEAFF TGTGCCAGCAGCCAAGTTCCGGGATCAAGGTGGGACACTGAAGCTTTCTTT
TRBJ2-7 - TRBD1 TRBV6-5 CASSRQGKSHEQYF TGTGCCAGCAGCAGACAGGGAAAAAGCCACGAGCAGTACTTC
TRBJ2-7 - TRBD1 TRBV7-6 CASSLGTGYSEQYF TGTGCCAGCAGCTTAGGGACAGGGTACAGCGAGCAGTACTTC
TRBJ2-3 - TRBD2 TRBV5-6 CASSEGLAETDTQYF TGTGCCAGCAGCGAGGGACTAGCCGAGACAGATACGCAGTATTTT
TRBJ1-5 once - TRBV21-1 CASSKGAKRVSRDRGNQPQHF TGTGCCAGCAGCAAAGGGGCGAAAAGGGTGAGCCGGGACAGGGGCAATCAGCCCCAGCATTTT
TRBJ1-4 - - TRBV7-9 CASSRDSTNEKLFF TGTGCCAGCAGCCGGGACTCAACTAATGAAAAACTGTTTTTT
TRBJ2-7 - TRBD1 TRBV7-9 CASSRQGVPYEQYF TGTGCCAGCAGCCGACAGGGGGTACCATACGAGCAGTACTTC
TRBJ1-5 once TRBD1 TRBV2 CASRTGGGSNQPQHF TGTGCCAGCAGGACAGGGGGCGGGAGCAATCAGCCCCAGCATTTT
TRBJ1-6 - - TRBV6-5 CASSGDNDSPLHF TGTGCCAGCAGCGGGGACAACGATTCACCCCTCCACTTT
TRBJ1-6 - TRBD1 TRBV27 CASSPRTGNSPLHF TGTGCCAGCAGTCCAAGGACAGGGAATTCACCCCTCCACTTT
TRBJ1-2 - - TRBV18 CASSPGRDYGYTF TGTGCCAGCTCGCCCGGGCGGGACTATGGCTACACCTTC
TRBJ2-1 - - TRBV27 CASSLEQGRPYNEQFF TGTGCCAGCAGTTTAGAACAGGGCCGTCCTTACAATGAGCAGTTCTTC
TRBJ1-2 - - TRBV5-1 CASSLNRGGGATSYGYTF TGCGCCAGCAGCTTGAATCGGGGTGGGGGGGCGACCTCGTATGGCTACACCTTC
TRBJ2-1 - - TRBV5-1 CASSFRGEQFF TGCGCCAGCAGCTTTAGAGGGGAGCAGTTCTTC
TRBJ2-1 - - TRBV3-1/TRBV3-2 CASSQDWGSRVGQFF TGTGCCAGCAGCCAAGATTGGGGAAGCAGGGTAGGGCAGTTCTTC
TRBJ2-1 - - TRBV7-9 CASSSQERTNEQFF TGTGCCAGCAGCTCACAGGAGCGTACTAATGAGCAGTTCTTC
TRBJ2-7 - TRBD2 TRBV4-2 CASSQETRGSGGTLYF TGTGCCAGCAGCCAAGAAACCCGGGGGAGCGGGGGGACCTTGTACTTC
TRBJ1-2 - TRBD1 TRBV6-5 CASRGTGKNYGYTF TGTGCCAGCCGAGGGACAGGGAAAAACTATGGCTACACCTTC
TRBJ1-6 - - TRBV9 CASSVDPGRINSPLHF TGTGCCAGCAGCGTAGATCCTGGCAGAATAAATTCACCCCTCCACTTT
TRBJ2-7 - TRBD2 TRBV28 CASSPGLAFTYEQYF TGTGCCAGCAGTCCCGGACTAGCGTTTACCTACGAGCAGTACTTC
TRBJ2-7 - TRBD2 TRBV5-4 CASSLGSSGGYEQYF TGTGCCAGCAGCTTGGGGTCTAGCGGGGGTTACGAGCAGTACTTC
TRBJ2-2 - - TRBV5-5 CASSSHRVQGPGELFF TGTGCCAGCAGCTCGCACAGGGTACAAGGTCCCGGGGAGCTGTTTTTT
TRBJ2-1 - - TRBV3-1/TRBV3-2 CASSQERIAAYNEQFF TGTGCCAGCAGCCAAGAACGGATAGCGGCCTACAATGAGCAGTTCTTC
TRBJ1-5 - - TRBV12-5 CASGLGSDTFSNQPQHF TGTGCTAGTGGTTTGGGGTCAGACACCTTTAGCAATCAGCCCCAGCATTTT
TRBJ1-1 - - TRBV18 CASSPSRDTEAFF TGTGCCAGCTCACCTTCGAGGGACACTGAAGCTTTCTTT
TRBJ2-3 - - TRBV5-4 CASSPGGLAGTDTQYF TGTGCCAGCAGCCCTGGGGGGCTAGCGGGCACAGATACGCAGTATTTT
TRBJ2-1 - - TRBV18 CASSPLGLKEQFF TGTGCCAGCTCACCCTTGGGGCTTAAGGAGCAGTTCTTC
TRBJ2-7 - TRBD2 TRBV28 CASSFESRLAGTHEQYF TGTGCCAGCAGTTTTGAATCCCGACTAGCGGGAACCCACGAGCAGTACTTC